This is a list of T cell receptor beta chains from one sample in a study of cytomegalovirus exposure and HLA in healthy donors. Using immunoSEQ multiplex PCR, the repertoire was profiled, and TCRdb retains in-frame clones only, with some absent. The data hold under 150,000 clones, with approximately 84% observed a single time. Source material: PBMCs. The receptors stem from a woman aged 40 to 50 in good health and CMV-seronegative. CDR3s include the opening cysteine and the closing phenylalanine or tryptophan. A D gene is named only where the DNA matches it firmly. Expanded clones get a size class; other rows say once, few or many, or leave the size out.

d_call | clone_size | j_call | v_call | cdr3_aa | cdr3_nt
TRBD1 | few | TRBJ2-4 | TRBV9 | CASSVEAGTGVGTAKNIQYF | TGTGCCAGCAGCGTAGAGGCTGGGACAGGGGTTGGTACGGCCAAAAACATTCAGTACTTC
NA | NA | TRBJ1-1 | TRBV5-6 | CASSSSVTEAFF | TGTGCCAGCAGCTCCTCGGTCACTGAAGCTTTCTTT
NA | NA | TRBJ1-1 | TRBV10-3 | CAISGQAEAFF | TGTGCCATCAGTGGGCAGGCTGAAGCTTTCTTT
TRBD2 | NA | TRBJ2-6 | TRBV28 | CASSRTSGYSGANVLTF | TGTGCCAGCAGTCGCACTAGCGGGTACTCTGGGGCCAACGTCCTGACTTTC
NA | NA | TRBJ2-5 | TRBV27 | CASSPATNDQETQYF | TGTGCCAGCAGCCCTGCGACTAATGACCAAGAGACCCAGTACTTC
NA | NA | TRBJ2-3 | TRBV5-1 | CASSRAGSTDTQYF | TGCGCCAGCAGCCGCGCGGGGAGCACAGATACGCAGTATTTT
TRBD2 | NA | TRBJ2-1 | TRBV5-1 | CASSTGTSAVTDEQFF | TGCGCCAGCAGCACCGGGACTAGCGCAGTCACGGATGAGCAGTTCTTC
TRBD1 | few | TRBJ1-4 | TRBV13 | CASRRTGMNEKLFF | TGTGCCAGCAGAAGGACAGGGATGAATGAAAAACTGTTTTTT
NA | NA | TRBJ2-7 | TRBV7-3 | CASSLATGTYEQYF | TGTGCCAGCAGCTTAGCGACAGGAACCTACGAGCAGTACTTC
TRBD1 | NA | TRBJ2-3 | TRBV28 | CASSYPGQTTDTQYF | TGTGCCAGCAGCTACCCGGGACAGACCACAGATACGCAGTATTTT
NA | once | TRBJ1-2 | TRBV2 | CASPPARDGYTF | TGTGCCAGCCCCCCCGCCAGGGATGGCTACACCTTC
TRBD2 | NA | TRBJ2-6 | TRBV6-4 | CASSESGRDAGANVLTF | TGTGCCAGCAGTGAAAGCGGGAGGGATGCTGGGGCCAACGTCCTGACTTTC
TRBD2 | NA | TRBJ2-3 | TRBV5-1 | CASSLEGLAGGDTQYF | TGCGCCAGCAGCTTGGAAGGGCTAGCGGGAGGAGATACGCAGTATTTT
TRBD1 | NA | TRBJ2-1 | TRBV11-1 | CASSLDRVNNEQFF | TGTGCCAGCAGCTTGGACAGGGTAAACAATGAGCAGTTCTTC